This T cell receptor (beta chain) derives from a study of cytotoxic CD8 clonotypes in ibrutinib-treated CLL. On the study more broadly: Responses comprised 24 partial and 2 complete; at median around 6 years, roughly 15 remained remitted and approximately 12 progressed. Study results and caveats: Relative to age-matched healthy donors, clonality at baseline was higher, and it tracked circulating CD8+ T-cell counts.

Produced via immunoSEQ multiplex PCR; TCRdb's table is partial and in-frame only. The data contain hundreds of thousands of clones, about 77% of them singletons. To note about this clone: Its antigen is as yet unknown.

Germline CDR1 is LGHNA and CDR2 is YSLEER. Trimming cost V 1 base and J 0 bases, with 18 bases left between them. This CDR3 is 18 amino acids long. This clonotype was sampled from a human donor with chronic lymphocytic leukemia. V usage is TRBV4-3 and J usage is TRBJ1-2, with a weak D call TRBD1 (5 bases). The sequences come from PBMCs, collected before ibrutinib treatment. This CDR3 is CASSQVLTFLGANYGYTF. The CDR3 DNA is TGCGCCAGCAGCCAAGTACTTACCTTCTTGGGGGCTAACTATGGCTACACCTTC.